Presented here are 18 T cell receptor beta chains from one specimen sequenced in a study of T cells in Graves' hyperthyroidism and ophthalmopathy. TCR beta CDR3 region amplification was performed from RNA transcripts. With the HTBI primer set, the TCR CDR3 went through a first round of RT-PCR. One entry per CDR3 protein results from TCRdb running MiXCR on the multiplex PCR reads. The repertoire holds some 400,000 distinct CDR3 sequences, with over 11% as singletons. Sample: blood. These receptors were taken from a woman aged 55 to 70 with Graves' hyperthyroidism.

This clonotype has a count of ten or more. The CDR3 loop is CASSLDFYEQYF. The CDR3 DNA is TGTGCCAGCAGTCTGGACTTTTACGAGCAGTACTTC. The genes are TRBV12-3 or TRBV12-4 and TRBJ2-7; the D gene is possibly TRBD2 (5 bases). There are 12 residues in the CDR3. V was shortened by 5 bases and J by 4 bases, with 9 bases between the two germline ends.

The genes are TRBV5-1 and TRBJ2-3; D assignment may be TRBD1 or TRBD2 (6 bases each). The germline gives CDR1 SGHRS, CDR2 YFSETQ. The germline V and J ends were trimmed by 0 bases and 4 bases, with 9 bases remaining between them. The CDR3 runs 14 residues. Here the CDR3 reads CASSLDGGPDTQYF. DNA of the CDR3: TGCGCCAGCAGCTTGGACGGGGGCCCAGATACGCAGTATTTT.

This clonotype came up many times. The chain has TRBV5-1 and TRBJ2-5; D call uncertain. Between the trimmed V and J ends, which lost 3 bases and 0 bases, there was a span of 18 bases. Looked up from germline, CDR1 is SGHRS and CDR2 is YFSETQ. The CDR3 runs 17 residues. As DNA, the CDR3 is TGCGCCAGCAGCTGGGGAACGAGCTATGCACACCAAGAGACCCAGTACTTC. Translated: CASSWGTSYAHQETQYF.

This clonotype occurred a few times. The rearrangement uses TRBV7-3 and TRBJ1-4; 9 bases are shared with TRBD1. The CDR3 sequence is 15 residues long. Germline loops: CDR1 SGHTA, CDR2 FQGTGA. J was trimmed by 7 bases and V by 4 bases; bases with no gene match: 7. This CDR3 reads CASSSQGAPGEKLFF. In nucleotides, the CDR3 is TGTGCCAGCAGCTCACAGGGGGCGCCTGGTGAAAAACTGTTTTTT. Filled out from reference TRBV7-3 and TRBJ1-4, the complete variable domain reads GAGVSQTPSNKVTEKGKYVELRCDPISGHTALYWYRQSLGQGPEFLIYFQGTGAADDSGLPNDRFFAVRPEGSVSTLKIQRTERGDSAVYLCASSSQGAPGEKLFFGSGTQLSVL.

This clonotype has just one count. V usage is TRBV27 and J usage is TRBJ2-1, with 11 bases matching TRBD1. Germline values: CDR1 MNHEY, CDR2 SMNVEV (reference sequence). This CDR3 has 12 residues. J gave up 16 bases and V 5 bases, and 7 bases lay outside the gene matches. The CDR3 is CASSPGTGGKFF. In DNA form, the CDR3 reads TGTGCCAGCAGTCCTGGGACAGGGGGAAAATTCTTC.

This clonotype has ten or more counts. V and J are TRBV4-1 and TRBJ2-5; D is perhaps TRBD2 (6 bases). V was pared by 4 bases and J by 5 bases, with 14 bases between. This CDR3 contains 14 residues. The germline gives CDR1 MGHRA, CDR2 YSYEKL. CDR3 in amino acids: CASSRPGGAETQYF. The CDR3 DNA reads TGCGCCAGCAGCCGGCCCGGAGGGGCGGAGACCCAGTACTTC.

The rearrangement joins TRBV19 to TRBJ1-5; D is ambiguous. This CDR3 is built from 12 residues. CDR1 and CDR2 from the germline V gene are LNHDA and SQIVND (reference sequence). V lost 2 bases to trimming and J lost 1 base, with 0 bases between them. The CDR3 here is CASSISNQPQHF. DNA for the CDR3: TGTGCCAGTAGTATAAGCAATCAGCCCCAGCATTTT. Based on the CDR3 plus reference TRBV19 and TRBJ1-5, the full variable domain is DGGITQSPKYLFRKEGQNVTLSCEQNLNHDAMYWYRQDPGQGLRLIYYSQIVNDFQKGDIAEGYSVSREKKESFPLTVTSAQKNPTAFYLCASSISNQPQHFGDGTRLSIL.

This chain uses TRBV20-1 with TRBJ2-7, with D hard to call. The CDR3 covers 15 residues. Looked up from germline, CDR1 is DFQATT and CDR2 is SNEGSKA (reference sequence). Trimming removed 1 base at V and 6 bases at J, with 19 bases between. The CDR3 is CSARGDGRGMPEQYF. Written as DNA, the CDR3 is TGCAGTGCTAGAGGAGACGGGCGTGGCATGCCCGAGCAGTACTTC.

Ten or more counts support this clonotype. The chain couples TRBV3-1 to TRBJ2-3; D unresolved. The CDR3 consists of 14 residues. V dropped 1 base and J dropped 5 bases, with 10 bases sitting between them. The germline V gene encodes CDR1 LGHDT and CDR2 YNNKEL (reference sequence). The CDR3 reads CASSQGAHVDTQYF. The DNA for the CDR3 is TGTGCCAGCAGCCAAGGGGCCCACGTAGATACGCAGTATTTT.

This clonotype came up many times. The V call is TRBV5-5, the J call TRBJ2-3; the match to TRBD1 covers 7 bases. Germline values: CDR1 SGHKS, CDR2 YYEKEE (reference sequence). The length of the CDR3 is 14 residues. The V segment lost 0 bases and the J segment 3 bases; nucleotides outside the gene matches: 1. CDR3 sequence reads: CASSLEQGTDTQYF. The CDR3 nucleotides read TGTGCCAGCAGCTTGGAACAGGGGACAGATACGCAGTATTTT.

This clonotype was seen ten or more times. The chain uses TRBV3-1 and TRBJ2-7, with 7 nucleotides matching TRBD1. This CDR3 is built from 14 residues. Germline V CDR1 and CDR2: LGHDT, YNNKEL (reference sequence). V was clipped by 4 bases and J by 3 bases; unmatched bases: 6. CDR3 in amino acids: CASSPTRQGYEQYF. The CDR3, as DNA: TGTGCCAGCAGCCCCACACGACAGGGCTACGAGCAGTACTTC.

This clonotype was detected many times. The V and J genes are TRBV19 and TRBJ1-2; 9 bases line up with TRBD1. The CDR3 runs to 17 residues. Germline V CDR1 and CDR2: LNHDA, SQIVND (reference sequence). With V trimmed by 4 bases and J by 8 bases, 17 bases remained unmatched. This CDR3 reads CASSTLKGTGGTHGYTF. The CDR3 DNA reads TGTGCCAGTAGTACCCTTAAGGGAACAGGGGGCACTCACGGCTACACCTTC. Full variable domain (missing parts from reference TRBV19 and TRBJ1-2): DGGITQSPKYLFRKEGQNVTLSCEQNLNHDAMYWYRQDPGQGLRLIYYSQIVNDFQKGDIAEGYSVSREKKESFPLTVTSAQKNPTAFYLCASSTLKGTGGTHGYTFGSGTRLTVV.

The J gene is TRBJ2-2, the V gene TRBV3-1, with D possibly matching TRBD2 (6 bases). Germline CDR1 and CDR2: LGHDT and YNNKEL (reference sequence). V lost 1 base and J lost 3, with 12 bases in between. This CDR3 region has 16 residues. In DNA form, the CDR3 reads TGTGCCAGCAGCCAAGTTGCCGAGCGGGACACCGGGGAGCTGTTTTTT. It encodes CASSQVAERDTGELFF.

In this sample, this clonotype turned up many times. The chain uses TRBV18 and TRBJ2-5, with TRBD2 identical over 9 bases. Germline CDR1 and CDR2: KGHSH and LQKENI. V shed 6 bases and J 4 bases; nucleotides not matched to a gene: 12. This CDR3 is 16 amino acids long. The CDR3 reads CASSLRTSAEGETQYF. The CDR3 DNA follows: TGTGCCAGCTCCCTTCGGACTAGCGCGGAGGGAGAGACCCAGTACTTC.

This clonotype has just a few counts. A clone one base away is much larger, so this may be a read error. J is TRBJ1-2 and V is TRBV28; D is unclear. V lost 6 bases and J lost 7, with 15 bases in between. The CDR3 covers 13 residues. Germline CDR1 and CDR2: MDHEN and SYDVKM. The CDR3, as DNA: TGTGCCAGCAGCTCCAACTACCTGGGTGGCTACACCTTC. This gives the protein CASSSNYLGGYTF.

Ten or more counts support this clonotype. The chain carries TRBV3-1 and TRBJ2-1, with unresolved D. The CDR3 sequence is 11 residues long. Trimming took off 2 bases at V and 8 bases at J, with 4 bases between the two ends. Germline assignment: CDR1 LGHDT and CDR2 YNNKEL (reference sequence). The CDR3 region is CASSQFDEQFF. The DNA of the CDR3 is TGTGCCAGCAGCCAATTCGATGAGCAGTTCTTC.

In its sample, this clonotype was seen many times. The chain joins TRBV5-8 to TRBJ2-1; D might be TRBD1 or TRBD2, each matching 5 bases. Trimming stripped 6 bases from V and 7 bases from J, with 17 bases between. CDR3 length: 14 amino acids. Per germline, CDR1 SGHTS and CDR2 YDEGEE. The CDR3 DNA sequence: TGTGCCAGCAATCGGGGCCCAGAGGGGAATGAGCAGTTCTTC. Its translation: CASNRGPEGNEQFF.

This clonotype was recorded at least ten times. The rearrangement uses TRBV11-2 and TRBJ1-1; tentative D call: TRBD1 (6 bases). Germline lookup yields CDR1 SGHAT and CDR2 FQNNGV. There are 13 residues in the CDR3. V was clipped by 5 bases and J by 1 base, with 8 bases between them. CDR3 DNA sequence: TGTGCCAGCAGCGGACAGTGGAACACTGAAGCTTTCTTT. This gives the protein CASSGQWNTEAFF.